This T cell receptor (beta chain) was captured in a study of cytomegalovirus exposure and HLA in healthy donors. Study-level findings and limits: Indistinguishability led to the exclusion of some V segments, TRBV6-2 and TRBV6-3 included. Many donors carried some public TCRs, although rarity characterized most TCR sequences.

Donors likely had unrecorded immune exposures despite being nominally healthy when sampled. This CDR3 region has 13 residues. V lost 8 bases and J 8 bases, leaving 18 bases between the germline ends. Germline values: CDR1 SGHTA, CDR2 FQGNSA. A word on this clone: Its antigen is undetermined.

It was with 60 Vbeta and 13 Jbeta primers that the PCR ran. Libraries were prepared by immunoSEQ multiplex PCR; TCRdb keeps only in-frame clonotypes and omits some of them. Among some 70,000 clones listed, approximately 70% were seen once. The chain employs TRBV7-2 and TRBJ1-2, with no clear D. The TCR was taken from a male donor in good health and CMV-seropositive. Sequencing used PBMCs. DNA of the CDR3: TGTGCCAGCGGAGACTCCCTTACGCGAGGCTACACCTTC. Translated, it gives CASGDSLTRGYTF.